This T cell receptor (beta chain) came from a study of blood T cell repertoires in COVID-19. Study details: Sample material is recorded as cDNA or gDNA derived from T cells, B-cell-depleted T cells, or PBMCs.

Participant-given clinical history determined each cohort assignment. Assay used: immunoSEQ multiplex PCR; TCRdb lists only in-frame clones, some missing. This table has a few hundred thousand clones, roughly 89% appearing once. Looked up from germline, CDR1 is SNHLY and CDR2 is FYNNEI. This CDR3 spans 15 amino acids. Trimming shortened V by 2 bases and J by 3 bases, and 13 bases separated the two germline ends. The chain employs TRBV2 and TRBJ1-1, with D perhaps TRBD1 (6 bases). The origin of this receptor is a woman aged 45 to 65 who had recovered from COVID-19. The sequencing input was PBMCs or T cells enriched from blood (not recorded which). CDR3 bases: TGTGCCAGCAGTGAACTACAGGGATGGGACACTGAAGCTTTCTTT. It translates to CASSELQGWDTEAFF.